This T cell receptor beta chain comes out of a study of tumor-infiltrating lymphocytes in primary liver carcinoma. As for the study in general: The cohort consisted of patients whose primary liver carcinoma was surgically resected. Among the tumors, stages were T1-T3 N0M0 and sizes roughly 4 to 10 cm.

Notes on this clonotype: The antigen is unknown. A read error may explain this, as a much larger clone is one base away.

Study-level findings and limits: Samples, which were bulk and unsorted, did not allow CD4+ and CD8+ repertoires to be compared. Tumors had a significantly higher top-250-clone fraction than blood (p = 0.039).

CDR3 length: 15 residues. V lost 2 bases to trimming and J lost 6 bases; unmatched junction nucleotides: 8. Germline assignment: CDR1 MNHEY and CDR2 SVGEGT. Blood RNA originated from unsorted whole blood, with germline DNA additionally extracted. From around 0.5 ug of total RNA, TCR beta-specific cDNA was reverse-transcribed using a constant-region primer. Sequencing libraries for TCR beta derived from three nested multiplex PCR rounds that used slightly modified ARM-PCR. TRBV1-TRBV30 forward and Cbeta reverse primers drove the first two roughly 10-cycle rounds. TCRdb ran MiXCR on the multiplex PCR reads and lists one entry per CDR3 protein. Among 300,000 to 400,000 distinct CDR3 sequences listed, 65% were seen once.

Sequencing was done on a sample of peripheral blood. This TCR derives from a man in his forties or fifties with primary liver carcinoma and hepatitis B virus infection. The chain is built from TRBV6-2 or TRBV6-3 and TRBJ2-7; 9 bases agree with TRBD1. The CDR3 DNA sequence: TGTGCCAGCAGTTACCCCGGGACAGGGACCTGCGAGCAGTACTTC. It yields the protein CASSYPGTGTCEQYF.